This T cell receptor (beta chain) was profiled in a study of OX40 agonist ivuxolimab in advanced cancers. Regarding the complete study: Ivuxolimab, which targeted the costimulatory receptor OX40 (CD134), was an agonistic, fully human IgG2 monoclonal antibody. Intravenous ivuxolimab was administered to patients every 2 weeks at six dose levels: 0.01, 0.1, 0.3, 1.5, 3 and 10 mg/kg. Among the approximately 54 dose-escalation patients, some 19 had hepatocellular carcinoma, some 15 melanoma, 9 renal cell carcinoma and 9 head and neck cancer. A male proportion of roughly 85% and a mean age of 60 years, ranging from roughly 23 to 85, were recorded for the dose-escalation cohort. Prior anti-PD-1, anti-PD-L1 or anti-CTLA-4 therapy was permitted, and checkpoint inhibitors had been received by around 40% of dose-escalation patients. Partial responses were achieved by three dose-escalation patients, of whom one had hepatocellular carcinoma and two had cutaneous melanoma. The purpose of peripheral TCRbeta sequencing was to test whether ivuxolimab changed TCR sequence diversity and led to clonal T-cell expansion. The paper describes the monotherapy dose-escalation part (N = 52 patients) of the phase I trial of ivuxolimab. On the study overall, not on this receptor specifically: Low levels of normalized T-cell clonal expansion were also shown by some nonresponding patients. After ivuxolimab, CD8+ T cells had more expanded clones than CD4+ T cells on average. In the 0.1-3.0 mg/kg groups, partial responders were among the patients with the lowest normalized peripheral clonal expansion, particularly in CD8+ T cells. Which antigens the clonally expanded peripheral T cells were specific for was not determined. At doses of 0.1 to 3.0 mg/kg, clonal expansion of both CD4+ and CD8+ blood T cells was observed from baseline to week 6.

With respect to this clone: Its antigen specificity is not known. Within one base of it there is no much larger clone, and no base qualities were kept.

V is pared back by 4 bases and J by 0 bases, with 12 bases lying between the germline termini. There are 14 amino acids in the CDR3, from cysteine to phenylalanine inclusive. Just CDR3 DNA is preserved here, 42 bases in frame from base 1. Based on the germline V gene (reference sequence), the CDR1 and CDR2 sequences are GTSNPN and SVGIG. The trial excluded patients who had a history of autoimmune disease or were on systemic immunosuppression. Peripheral blood for TCR sequencing was collected from all dose cohorts at baseline, on cycle 4 day 1, and on cycle 7 day 1. The samples were taken from a phase I, first-in-human, multicenter, open-label dose-escalation trial of ivuxolimab. Adults with locally advanced or metastatic melanoma, renal cell, hepatocellular, or head and neck squamous cell carcinoma were enrolled in the trial. Before TCR sequencing, CD4+ and CD8+ T cells were separately sorted from peripheral blood.

For sequencing of the TCRbeta CDR3 region, genomic DNA was extracted from the sorted cells. TCRbeta CDR3 regions were sequenced using the immunoSEQ Assay. TCRdb took this table from immuneACCESS and kept in-frame rearrangements with V and J called. Such tables lack part of the clones; where checked against another copy, unresolved V genes explain under half of the gap, and the rest is unexplained. The sample table shows 55,000 to 70,000 clones, and 80% are seen once. The ten largest clones add up to approximately 1.3% of the sample. This specimen consisted of CD4+ or CD8+ T cells sorted from blood, obtained in a trial of the OX40 agonist ivuxolimab. In this chain, TRBV30 is recombined with TRBJ1-2; a tentative D match to TRBD1 spans 5 bases. This clonotype was sampled from an adult with an advanced solid tumor such as melanoma, head and neck, liver or kidney cancer. The nucleotide sequence is TGTGCCTGGACCCGGGACTTCTCTAACTATGGCTACACCTTC. It translates to CAWTRDFSNYGYTF.